The subject of this entry is one T cell receptor beta chain. Its antigen remains unidentified. The sample comes from a study of PD-1 blockade in classical Hodgkin lymphoma. The study, taken as a whole, reports: Possible causes of repertoire differences, disease activity or prior therapy, remain undefined.

V dropped 4 bases and J dropped 5 bases, with 14 bases sitting between them. CDR3 length equals 14 residues. The V gene's germline CDR1 is SGHTA and CDR2 FQGNSA. Time point in this sample: cycle 4 day 1 (C4D1), after five to seven weeks of nivolumab. There was relapse after autologous stem cell transplantation in every patient, and there was variation in brentuximab vedotin exposure. After PBMCs were thawed, their CD8+ T cells were isolated by magnetic negative selection. Some clones are missing from TCRdb's copy, which holds only in-frame ones; the method was immunoSEQ multiplex PCR. The sample carries 2,700 or so clones, just over 70% recorded once.

The genes are TRBV7-2 and TRBJ1-2; no reliable D call. The receptor was isolated from a human donor with classical Hodgkin lymphoma. The sample consisted of CD8+ T cells from blood, taken before the fourth cycle of nivolumab. The CDR3 is CASSSSMAAYGYTF. The CDR3 region has the DNA TGTGCCAGCAGCTCCAGCATGGCAGCATATGGCTACACCTTC.